One TCR beta chain is described in this entry. At one end the junction does not follow the germline gene, possibly because of a read error. The data originate from a study of blood T cell repertoires in COVID-19. Study in general: Acute and convalescent COVID-19 specimens originated in the United States, Italy and Spain. The cDNA or gDNA used as material had been derived from T cells, B-cell-depleted T cells, or PBMCs.

In the authors' methods: Researchers report that nucleated cell counts were estimated from reference gene primer amplification. Repertoires were generated with immunoSEQ multiplex PCR, while TCRdb's copy carries only in-frame clones and drops some. V, J and clone size were drawn from that table, and D and trimming were deduced from the DNA. The sample includes around 150,000 clones, more than 75% seen only once; the top ten take roughly 2.1%. The CDR3 runs 14 residues. Germline CDR1 reads SGDLS; CDR2 reads YYNGEE. Material: peripheral blood. V and J are TRBV9 and TRBJ2-7; no reliable D call. The sequence was collected from a man between 18 and 29 years old with acute or convalescent COVID-19. For the CDR3, the DNA is TGTGCCGGCAGCGTAGGTCAGATCTCCTACGAGCAGTACTTC. Translation gives CAGSVGQISYEQYF. Full variable domain (remainder filled in from reference TRBV9 and TRBJ2-7): DSGVTQTPKHLITATGQRVTLRCSPRSGDLSVYWYQQSLDQGLQFLIQYYNGEERAKGNILERFSAQQFPDLHSELNLSSLELGDSALYFCAGSVGQISYEQYFGPGTRLTVT.